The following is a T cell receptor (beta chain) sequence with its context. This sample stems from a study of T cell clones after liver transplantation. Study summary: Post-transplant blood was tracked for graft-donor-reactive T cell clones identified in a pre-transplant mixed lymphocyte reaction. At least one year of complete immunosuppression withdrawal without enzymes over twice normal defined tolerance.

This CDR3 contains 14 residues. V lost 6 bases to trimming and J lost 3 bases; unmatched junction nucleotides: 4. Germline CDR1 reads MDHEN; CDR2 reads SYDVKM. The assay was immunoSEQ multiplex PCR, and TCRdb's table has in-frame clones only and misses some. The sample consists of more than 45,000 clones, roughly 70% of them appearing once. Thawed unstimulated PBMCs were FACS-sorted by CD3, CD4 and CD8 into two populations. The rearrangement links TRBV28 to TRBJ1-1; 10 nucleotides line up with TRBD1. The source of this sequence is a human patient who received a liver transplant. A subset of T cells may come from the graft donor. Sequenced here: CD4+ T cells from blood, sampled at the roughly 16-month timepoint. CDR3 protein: CASRTTGGYTEAFF. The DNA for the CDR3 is TGTGCCAGCAGAACGACAGGGGGCTACACTGAAGCTTTCTTT.